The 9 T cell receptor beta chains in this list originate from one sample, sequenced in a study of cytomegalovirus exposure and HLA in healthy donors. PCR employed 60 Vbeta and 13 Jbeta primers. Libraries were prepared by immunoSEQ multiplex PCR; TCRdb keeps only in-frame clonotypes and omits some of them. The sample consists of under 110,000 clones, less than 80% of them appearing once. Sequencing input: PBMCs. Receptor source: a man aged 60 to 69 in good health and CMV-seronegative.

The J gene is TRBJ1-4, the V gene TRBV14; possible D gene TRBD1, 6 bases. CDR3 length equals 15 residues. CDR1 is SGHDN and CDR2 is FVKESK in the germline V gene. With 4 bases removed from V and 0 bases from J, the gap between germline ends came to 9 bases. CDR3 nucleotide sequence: TGTGCCAGCAGCCCAGGGGCCACAACTAATGAAAAACTGTTTTTT. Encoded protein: CASSPGATTNEKLFF.

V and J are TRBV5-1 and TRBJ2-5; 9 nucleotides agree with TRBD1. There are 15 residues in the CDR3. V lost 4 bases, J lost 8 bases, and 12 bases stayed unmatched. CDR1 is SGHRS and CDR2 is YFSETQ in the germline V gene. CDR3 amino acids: CASSLPDRGAGTQYF. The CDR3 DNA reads TGCGCCAGCAGCCTCCCCGACAGGGGGGCAGGCACCCAGTACTTC.

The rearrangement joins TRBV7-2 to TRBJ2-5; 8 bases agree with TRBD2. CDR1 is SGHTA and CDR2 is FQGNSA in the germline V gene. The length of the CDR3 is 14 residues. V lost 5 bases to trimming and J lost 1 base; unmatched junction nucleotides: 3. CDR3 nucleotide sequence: TGTGCCAGCAGCCTACTAGCGGCCCAAGAGACCCAGTACTTC. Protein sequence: CASSLLAAQETQYF.

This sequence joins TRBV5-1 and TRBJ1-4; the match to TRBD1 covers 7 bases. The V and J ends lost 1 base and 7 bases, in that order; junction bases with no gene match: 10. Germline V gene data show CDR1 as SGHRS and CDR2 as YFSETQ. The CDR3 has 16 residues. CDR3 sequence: CASSLTVTGSTEKLFF. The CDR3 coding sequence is TGCGCCAGCAGCTTGACCGTGACAGGGTCCACTGAAAAACTGTTTTTT.

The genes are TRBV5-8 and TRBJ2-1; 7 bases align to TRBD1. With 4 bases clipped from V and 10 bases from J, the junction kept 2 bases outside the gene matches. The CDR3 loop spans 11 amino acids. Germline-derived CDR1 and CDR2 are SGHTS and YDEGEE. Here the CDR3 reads CASSLTGEQFF. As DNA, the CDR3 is TGTGCCAGCAGCCTGACAGGGGAGCAGTTCTTC.

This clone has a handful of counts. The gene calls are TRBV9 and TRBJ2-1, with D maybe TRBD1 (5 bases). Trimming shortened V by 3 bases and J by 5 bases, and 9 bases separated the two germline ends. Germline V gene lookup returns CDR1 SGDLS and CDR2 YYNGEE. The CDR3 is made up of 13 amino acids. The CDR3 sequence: CASSARQNNEQFF. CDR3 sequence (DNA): TGTGCCAGCAGCGCCAGACAGAACAATGAGCAGTTCTTC.

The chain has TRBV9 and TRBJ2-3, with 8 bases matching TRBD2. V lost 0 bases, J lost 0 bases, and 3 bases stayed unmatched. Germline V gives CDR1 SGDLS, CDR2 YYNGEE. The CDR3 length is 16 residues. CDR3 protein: CASSVVSGISTDTQYF. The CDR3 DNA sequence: TGTGCCAGCAGCGTAGTTAGCGGGATTAGCACAGATACGCAGTATTTT.

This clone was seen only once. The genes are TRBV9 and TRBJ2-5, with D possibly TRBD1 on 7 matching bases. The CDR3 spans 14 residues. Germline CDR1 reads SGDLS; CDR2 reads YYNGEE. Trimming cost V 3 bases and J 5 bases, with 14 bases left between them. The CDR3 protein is CASSGATGRETQYF. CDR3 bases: TGTGCCAGCAGCGGGGCGACAGGGAGGGAGACCCAGTACTTC.

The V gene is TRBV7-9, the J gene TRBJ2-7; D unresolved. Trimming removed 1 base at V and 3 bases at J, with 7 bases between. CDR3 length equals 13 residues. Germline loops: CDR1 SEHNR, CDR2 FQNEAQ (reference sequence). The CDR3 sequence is CASSLVTGYEQYF. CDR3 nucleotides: TGTGCCAGCAGCTTAGTAACCGGCTACGAGCAGTACTTC.